Listed below are T cell receptor beta chains from one sample, sequenced in a study of CD8 T cells in ankylosing spondylitis. Using its own MiXCR run on the 5' RACE reads, TCRdb lists one record per CDR3 protein. The sample contains approximately 150,000 distinct CDR3 sequences, approximately 44% of which appear only once. The sequenced sample was synovial fluid, either unsorted or a sorted T cell fraction (not recorded which). The receptors derive from a male donor with ankylosing spondylitis. Both conserved end residues are trimmed from each CDR3.

J: TRBJ1-1; V: TRBV7-8; length: 13; CDR3: ASSFWDSLNTEAF
J: TRBJ2-2; V: TRBV10-3; length: 17; CDR3: AISEPRAAGARVPGELF
J: TRBJ2-2; V: TRBV7-8; length: 17; CDR3: ASSLGGGLAGSKTGELF
J: TRBJ2-1; V: TRBV6-4; length: 13; CDR3: ASSLTSGSPNEQF
J: TRBJ2-7; V: TRBV2; length: 12; CDR3: ASGTSGPSYEQY
J: TRBJ2-1; V: TRBV6-2/TRBV6-3; length: 13; CDR3: ASSYSDRVVDEQF
J: TRBJ1-1; V: TRBV20-1; length: 10; CDR3: SVGRGGTEAF
J: TRBJ1-1; V: TRBV7-9; length: 11; CDR3: ASSPQEYTEAF
J: TRBJ2-5; V: TRBV5-6; length: 12; CDR3: ASSLGQFQETQY
J: TRBJ1-2; V: TRBV20-1; length: 14; CDR3: SARIGGRDVNYGYT
J: TRBJ2-7; V: TRBV12-3/TRBV12-4; length: 12; CDR3: ASSFGGNLYEQY
J: TRBJ2-6; V: TRBV11-1; length: 17; CDR3: ASSARPGQEYSGANVLT
J: TRBJ2-1; V: TRBV29-1; length: 14; CDR3: SVEATSGVYNNEQF
J: TRBJ2-3; V: TRBV7-9; length: 15; CDR3: ASSTAPSRGVVDTQY
J: TRBJ1-3; V: TRBV12-3/TRBV12-4; length: 16; CDR3: ASSFGTRFFSSGNTIY